Below are 18 T cell receptor beta chains sequenced from a single sample in a study of blood T cell repertoires in COVID-19 (dated by TCRdb to 2018 to 2021). Library preparation used the immunoSEQ multiplex PCR assay. TCRdb took over this immuneACCESS table, retaining in-frame rearrangements with V and J assigned. Such tables are incomplete; in checked studies, under half of the missing clones stem from an unresolved V gene, and the remainder is unexplained. The sample data list about 350,000 clones, and roughly 90% of these were observed just once. Of the sample, approximately 0.93% is held by the ten largest clones. The source material was PBMCs or T cells enriched from blood (not recorded which). Source of these receptors: a woman in her 30s who had been exposed to COVID-19.

The chain uses TRBV7-9 and TRBJ1-4; D uncertain. CDR3 length: 13 residues. Per germline, CDR1 SEHNR and CDR2 FQNEAQ (reference sequence). Deletions cut 4 bases from V and 7 bases from J, with 10 bases between. In nucleotides, the CDR3 is TGTGCCAGCAGCTCCCTTGAGGTTGAAAAACTGTTTTTT. Residues: CASSSLEVEKLFF.

The count of this clone is one. The CDR3 sequence: CASSLSGLADNEQFF. The CDR3 DNA reads as TGTGCCAGCAGCTTATCTGGGTTAGCGGACAATGAGCAGTTCTTC. V usage is TRBV9 and J usage is TRBJ2-1, with D maybe TRBD2 (6 bases). Germline V gene data show CDR1 as SGDLS and CDR2 as YYNGEE. Trimming shortened V by 4 bases and J by 5 bases, and 16 bases separated the two germline ends. This CDR3 has 15 amino acids. Drawing the rest from reference TRBV9 and TRBJ2-1, the complete variable domain is DSGVTQTPKHLITATGQRVTLRCSPRSGDLSVYWYQQSLDQGLQFLIQYYNGEERAKGNILERFSAQQFPDLHSELNLSSLELGDSALYFCASSLSGLADNEQFFGPGTRLTVL.

This chain joins TRBV19 and TRBJ2-2; D unclear. Germline-derived CDR1 and CDR2 are LNHDA and SQIVND (reference sequence). This CDR3 region has 16 residues. The V gene lost 3 bases and the J gene lost 6 bases, with 17 bases spanning the gap. The CDR3 here is CASSIPLPSRAGELFF. The CDR3 DNA follows: TGTGCCAGTAGTATCCCTTTGCCCAGTCGGGCCGGGGAGCTGTTTTTT.

This chain uses TRBV1 with TRBJ1-6; TRBD1 is the table's D call, not checked against the DNA. TRBV1 is tagged as a pseudogene. The CDR3 is 15 residues long. The DNA for the CDR3 is TGCACCAGCAGCCCCGACAGAGGAAATAATTCACCCCTCCACTTT. Protein product: CTSSPDRGNNSPLHF.

The CDR3 spells CASSPGQVYEQYF. The CDR3 DNA follows: TGTGCCAGCAGCCCGGGACAGGTCTACGAGCAGTACTTC. The V and J genes are TRBV27 and TRBJ2-7, with 8 bases aligning to TRBD1. Per the germline V gene, CDR1 is MNHEY and CDR2 is SMNVEV (reference sequence). The CDR3 sequence is 13 residues long. V gave up 6 bases and J gave up 3 bases; unmatched junction bases: 4.

Concerning this clone itself: The junction does not match germline at one end; this may be a read error. CDR3 in DNA: TGTGCCAGCAGCTTGGTACGGGGTACAGACAATGGGCAGTTCTTC. It yields the protein CASSLVRGTDNGQFF. The chain carries TRBV5-4 and TRBJ2-1, with D maybe TRBD2 (5 bases). The CDR3 length is 15 residues. From germline, CDR1 is SGHNT and CDR2 YYREEE (reference sequence).

This clone was seen a handful of times. The V and J genes are TRBV28 and TRBJ2-7; weak D call: TRBD2 (5 bases). The CDR3 extends over 12 amino acids. Trimming left V 4 bases short and J 3 bases short, with 7 bases between. Germline CDR1 and CDR2: MDHEN and SYDVKM. In DNA form, the CDR3 reads TGTGCCAGCAGTTCAGCGGTCTACGAGCAGTACTTC. Its translation: CASSSAVYEQYF.

The V call is TRBV2, the J call TRBJ1-2; 9 nucleotides line up with TRBD1. There are 14 residues in the CDR3. The V segment lost 7 bases and the J segment 7 bases; nucleotides outside the gene matches: 10. Per germline, CDR1 SNHLY and CDR2 FYNNEI. The CDR3 DNA reads TGTGCCAGCACCGAGACAGGGGGGGTGAGTGGCTACACCTTC. Residues: CASTETGGVSGYTF.

This chain links TRBV28 with TRBJ1-2; 7 nucleotides agree with TRBD1. Germline V gene sequence: CDR1 MDHEN, CDR2 SYDVKM. CDR3 length: 13 residues. V was clipped by 8 bases and J by 2 bases; unmatched bases: 5. CDR3 in amino acids: CASCGTVNYGYTF. The CDR3 DNA is TGTGCCAGCTGCGGGACAGTAAACTATGGCTACACCTTC.

The rearrangement uses TRBV6-2 or TRBV6-3 and TRBJ2-7; 9 bases are shared with TRBD2. The CDR3 sequence is 15 residues long. Germline trimming cut 4 bases from V and 4 bases from J; bases unmatched to any gene: 8. Germline CDR1 MNHEY, CDR2 SVGEGT. The CDR3: CASSWGGSGRYEQYF. The CDR3 DNA sequence: TGTGCCAGCAGTTGGGGAGGGAGCGGGAGGTACGAGCAGTACTTC.

CDR3 in amino acids: CASRPGQDSYEQYF. For the CDR3, the DNA is TGTGCCAGCAGACCGGGACAGGATTCCTACGAGCAGTACTTC. V usage is TRBV28 and J usage is TRBJ2-7, with 8 nucleotides matching TRBD1. V dropped 6 bases and J dropped 1; count of bases not matched to a gene: 5. Germline values: CDR1 MDHEN, CDR2 SYDVKM. This CDR3 region has 14 residues. Filled out from reference TRBV28 and TRBJ2-7, the complete variable domain reads DVKVTQSSRYLVKRTGEKVFLECVQDMDHENMFWYRQDPGLGLRLIYFSYDVKMKEKGDIPEGYSVSREKKERFSLILESASTNQTSMYLCASRPGQDSYEQYFGPGTRLTVT.

The chain uses TRBV28 and TRBJ2-1; a weak D match, TRBD2 (6 bases). The CDR3 covers 16 residues. V was clipped by 3 bases and J by 0 bases, with 12 bases between them. Per the germline V gene, CDR1 is MDHEN and CDR2 is SYDVKM. CDR3 loop: CASSFGGASSYNEQFF. CDR3 nucleotides: TGTGCCAGCAGTTTTGGAGGGGCCAGCTCCTACAATGAGCAGTTCTTC. The whole variable domain, remainder taken from reference TRBV28 and TRBJ2-1, is DVKVTQSSRYLVKRTGEKVFLECVQDMDHENMFWYRQDPGLGLRLIYFSYDVKMKEKGDIPEGYSVSREKKERFSLILESASTNQTSMYLCASSFGGASSYNEQFFGPGTRLTVL.

The V gene is TRBV3-1 (or the pseudogene TRBV3-2), the J gene TRBJ2-7; the match to TRBD2 covers 12 bases. Trimming at V came to 6 bases and at J to 0 bases, leaving 3 bases not matched to a gene. Germline CDR1 is LGHDT and CDR2 is YNNKEL (reference sequence). The CDR3 has 15 residues. CDR3 coding DNA: TGTGCCAGCAGACCGGGACTAGCGGGCTCCTACGAGCAGTACTTC. Residues: CASRPGLAGSYEQYF.

To note about this clone: Different DNA sequences within this sample yield the same CDR3. CDR3 DNA: TGCGCCAGCAGCTTCGGGACAGAAAACACTGAAGCTTTCTTT. It translates to CASSFGTENTEAFF. This sequence joins TRBV5-1 and TRBJ1-1; TRBD1 agrees at 7 bases. Germline V gene lookup returns CDR1 SGHRS and CDR2 YFSETQ. The CDR3 covers 14 residues. With V trimmed by 2 bases and J by 2 bases, 3 bases remained unmatched.

The genes are TRBV6-5 and TRBJ1-1; TRBD1 agrees at 8 bases. The junction had 7 bases not matched to a gene; V was cut back by 0 bases and J by 7 bases. The CDR3 has 15 amino acids. Germline V gene sequence: CDR1 MNHEY, CDR2 SVGAGI. The CDR3 protein is CASSYSGQGADEAFF. CDR3 sequence (DNA): TGTGCCAGCAGTTACTCGGGCCAGGGGGCGGATGAAGCTTTCTTT.

The rearrangement joins TRBV5-8 to TRBJ1-5; D might be TRBD1 (5 bases). The germline V and J ends were trimmed by 4 bases and 2 bases, with 19 bases remaining between them. The CDR3 spans 17 residues. In germline, CDR1 is SGHTS, CDR2 YDEGEE. CDR3 in amino acids: CASSPGTGRGGNQPQHF. The CDR3, as DNA: TGTGCCAGCAGCCCCGGTACAGGCCGGGGGGGCAATCAGCCCCAGCATTTT.

This clone appeared a few times. The J gene is TRBJ1-1, the V gene TRBV19, with 8 bases fitting TRBD1. With 7 bases clipped from V and 3 bases from J, the junction kept 7 bases outside the gene matches. The CDR3 has 14 residues. Germline lookup yields CDR1 LNHDA and CDR2 SQIVND (reference sequence). CDR3 residues: CASKISGGYTEAFF. For the CDR3, the DNA is TGTGCCAGTAAGATATCAGGGGGCTACACTGAAGCTTTCTTT.

This clone appeared a few times. The rearrangement links TRBV25-1 to TRBJ1-2; the D gene is possibly TRBD1 (6 bases). The CDR3 covers 13 residues. The V gene's germline CDR1 is MGHDK and CDR2 SYGVNS. V lost 2 bases and J lost 2, with 6 bases in between. The CDR3 nucleotides read TGTGCCAGCAGTGAAGGACAGAACTATGGCTACACCTTC. It is translated as CASSEGQNYGYTF.